The rows below give T cell receptor beta chains drawn from one sample of a study of T cells in tumors after PD-1 blockade. Clones were sequenced by immunoSEQ multiplex PCR, and TCRdb holds only the in-frame ones, with some missing. The sample includes around 14,000 clones, about 67% seen only once; the top ten take roughly 29%. The material sequenced was tumor tissue, taken after anti-PD-1 treatment. The origin of the receptors is a human donor with cutaneous squamous cell carcinoma. CDR3s include the opening cysteine and the closing phenylalanine or tryptophan. A D gene is named only where the DNA matches it firmly. A row's size may be missing; if present it is once, few, many or a size class.

CDR3 protein	CDR3 DNA	J gene	V gene	clone size	D gene
CAWRGKGAETEAFF	TGTGCCTGGAGGGGAAAGGGGGCAGAAACTGAAGCTTTCTTT	TRBJ1-1	TRBV30	NA	TRBD1
CASSPGSGWDQPQHF	TGCGCCAGCAGCCCGGGCTCGGGGTGGGATCAGCCCCAGCATTTT	TRBJ1-5	TRBV5-1	NA	NA
CASSQTERENYEQYF	TGTGCCAGCAGCCAAACGGAGCGGGAGAACTACGAGCAGTACTTC	TRBJ2-7	TRBV4-2	NA	TRBD2
CASSLLLAGGVSREQYF	TGCGCCAGCAGCTTGCTGCTAGCGGGAGGGGTTTCTCGCGAGCAGTACTTC	TRBJ2-7	TRBV5-1	few	TRBD2
CASSQGGSYEQYF	TGTGCCAGCAGCCAAGGTGGATCCTACGAGCAGTACTTC	TRBJ2-7	TRBV4-2	few	NA
CASSQDYRNEKLFF	TGCGCCAGCAGCCAAGATTACAGGAATGAAAAACTGTTTTTT	TRBJ1-4	TRBV4-3	NA	NA
CASSFTLREGGNTIYF	TGTGCCAGCAGTTTTACCCTCAGGGAGGGTGGAAACACCATATATTTT	TRBJ1-3	TRBV28	NA	NA
CASTREPYEQYF	TGTGCCAGCACTAGGGAACCCTACGAGCAGTACTTC	TRBJ2-7	TRBV7-9	NA	NA
CASSRPGLAGGQNEQYF	TGTGCCAGCAGCCGACCGGGACTAGCGGGAGGGCAGAACGAGCAGTACTTC	TRBJ2-7	TRBV14	NA	TRBD2
CASSRMGQGWYEQYF	TGTGCCAGCAGCCGGATGGGACAGGGATGGTACGAGCAGTACTTC	TRBJ2-7	TRBV13	few	TRBD1
CASSFSLAGPQETQYF	TGTGCCAGCAGTTTTTCCCTAGCGGGCCCCCAAGAGACCCAGTACTTC	TRBJ2-5	TRBV28	NA	TRBD2
CAWSVASNYGYTF	TGTGCCTGGAGTGTAGCCTCTAACTATGGCTACACCTTC	TRBJ1-2	TRBV30	NA	NA
CASSPYGTETYEQYF	TGTGCCAGCTCACCATACGGGACGGAGACCTACGAGCAGTACTTC	TRBJ2-7	TRBV18	once	NA
CASSTQGDGTVKLFF	TGTGCCAGCAGTACCCAAGGGGACGGTACCGTTAAACTGTTTTTT	TRBJ1-4	TRBV6-1	NA	NA
CASSPFIAGGRDEQFF	TGTGCCAGCTCACCATTTATAGCGGGAGGAAGGGATGAGCAGTTCTTC	TRBJ2-1	TRBV18	NA	TRBD2
CASSLDRATETQYF	TGCGCCAGCAGCTTGGACCGGGCCACAGAGACCCAGTACTTC	TRBJ2-5	TRBV5-1	NA	NA
CASSPRGRGGDEQYF	TGTGCCAGCAGCCCCAGAGGCCGGGGAGGGGACGAGCAGTACTTC	TRBJ2-7	TRBV7-2	NA	TRBD2
CASSPPGGGAQQYF	TGTGCCAGCTCACCTCCGGGAGGGGGCGCCCAGCAGTACTTC	TRBJ2-7	TRBV18	NA	NA
CASSFLAGGPKSGELFF	TGCGCCAGCAGCTTCCTAGCGGGAGGCCCAAAGTCCGGGGAGCTGTTTTTT	TRBJ2-2	TRBV5-1	NA	TRBD2
CASSLASATEAFF	TGCGCCAGCAGCTTGGCCTCGGCGACTGAAGCTTTCTTT	TRBJ1-1	TRBV5-1	NA	NA
CSVSSYNEQFF	TGCAGTGTCAGCTCCTACAATGAGCAGTTCTTC	TRBJ2-1	TRBV20-1	medium-sized	NA
CASSDGAAGEQFF	TGTGCCAGCAGTGATGGGGCAGCCGGTGAGCAGTTCTTC	TRBJ2-1	TRBV6-1	NA	NA
CASRGTGNQPQHF	TGTGCCAGCAGGGGAACAGGGAATCAGCCCCAGCATTTT	TRBJ1-5	TRBV7-2	NA	NA
CASSLTRQGPNNEQFF	TGTGCCAGCAGCTTAACTAGGCAGGGGCCAAACAATGAGCAGTTCTTC	TRBJ2-1	TRBV7-3	NA	NA
CASSQVLLTGNTYGYTF	TGCGCCAGCAGCCAAGTTCTCTTAACAGGGAACACCTATGGCTACACCTTC	TRBJ1-2	TRBV4-1	NA	NA
CASSSLQGSGYTF	TGCGCCAGCAGCTCGCTACAGGGCTCTGGCTACACCTTC	TRBJ1-2	TRBV5-1	NA	NA
CASSKDRGNIQYF	TGTGCCAGTAGTAAGGACAGGGGAAACATTCAGTACTTC	TRBJ2-4	TRBV19	NA	TRBD1
CASSFLEGRSYEQYF	TGTGCCAGCAGCTTTTTGGAGGGACGCTCCTACGAGCAGTACTTC	TRBJ2-7	TRBV5-5	once	NA
CASSIQVARGAFF	TGTGCCAGTAGTATACAGGTCGCAAGAGGGGCTTTCTTT	TRBJ1-1	TRBV19	NA	NA
CASSQSRGAAGTDTQYF	TGCGCCAGCAGCCAAAGTAGGGGGGCGGCTGGCACAGATACGCAGTATTTT	TRBJ2-3	TRBV5-1	NA	NA
CASSYVGKGGNTEAFF	TGTGCCAGCAGTTACGTTGGGAAGGGGGGGAACACTGAAGCTTTCTTT	TRBJ1-1	TRBV6-5	few	NA
CASSSTGELFF	TGTGCCAGCAGTTCGACGGGAGAACTGTTTTTT	TRBJ1-4	TRBV12-3/TRBV12-4	few	NA
CATSRVSAGWETQYF	TGTGCCACCAGCAGAGTTTCGGCAGGGTGGGAGACCCAGTACTTC	TRBJ2-5	TRBV15	NA	NA
CASSFGRDSYEQYF	TGTGCCAGCAGTTTCGGGCGGGACTCCTACGAGCAGTACTTC	TRBJ2-7	TRBV6-5	NA	NA
CASSPFLGTGAFF	TGTGCCAGCTCACCATTTTTGGGGACGGGAGCTTTCTTT	TRBJ1-1	TRBV18	NA	NA
CASSSHSAGTNNSPLHF	TGTGCCAGCAGCTCTCACTCTGCCGGGACAAACAATTCACCCCTCCACTTT	TRBJ1-6	TRBV11-2	NA	NA
CASSVSGRAVNEQFF	TGTGCCAGCAGCGTTAGCGGGAGGGCCGTTAATGAGCAGTTCTTC	TRBJ2-1	TRBV9	NA	TRBD2
CASRDASRSYNSPLHF	TGTGCCAGCAGGGACGCTTCCCGCTCCTATAATTCACCCCTCCACTTT	TRBJ1-6	TRBV25-1	few	NA
CSVEELIYGYTF	TGCAGCGTTGAAGAGTTGATCTATGGCTACACCTTC	TRBJ1-2	TRBV29-1	NA	NA
CASSSATSGGALDTQYF	TGTGCCAGCAGCTCGGCAACTAGCGGGGGGGCCCTGGATACGCAGTATTTT	TRBJ2-3	TRBV5-6	NA	TRBD2
CASSWGGGRRTGELFF	TGTGCCAGCAGCTGGGGCGGGGGGAGAAGGACCGGGGAGCTGTTTTTT	TRBJ2-2	TRBV5-4	NA	TRBD2
CASSAQSGGAVNTEAFF	TGTGCCAGCAGTGCCCAATCAGGGGGCGCAGTAAACACTGAAGCTTTCTTT	TRBJ1-1	TRBV6-2/TRBV6-3	NA	TRBD1
CASSLAGAGTDTQYF	TGTGCCAGCAGTTTGGCGGGAGCTGGCACAGATACGCAGTATTTT	TRBJ2-3	TRBV28	NA	TRBD2
CASSLRQGRSTNEKLFF	TGCGCCAGCAGCTTGAGGCAGGGGCGATCAACTAATGAAAAACTGTTTTTT	TRBJ1-4	TRBV5-1	few	NA
CSASLSSGGYNEQFF	TGCAGTGCTAGTTTGTCTAGCGGGGGCTACAATGAGCAGTTCTTC	TRBJ2-1	TRBV20-1	few	TRBD2
CASLGTVSYEQYF	TGTGCCAGCCTGGGGACAGTTAGCTACGAGCAGTACTTC	TRBJ2-7	TRBV2	NA	TRBD1
CASSEGQGSGYTF	TGTGCCAGCAGTGAGGGACAGGGGAGCGGCTACACCTTC	TRBJ1-2	TRBV25-1	NA	TRBD1
CASSEGRAKGYGYTF	TGTGCCAGCAGCGAGGGACGAGCGAAAGGCTATGGCTACACCTTC	TRBJ1-2	TRBV13	NA	NA
CASSEGTGNTIYF	TGTGCCAGCAGTGAGGGTACTGGAAACACCATATATTTT	TRBJ1-3	TRBV9	few	NA
CASSAVRAGGGPQYF	TGTGCCAGCAGCGCCGTACGAGCGGGGGGTGGCCCCCAGTACTTC	TRBJ2-5	TRBV9	NA	TRBD2